This passage covers 8 T cell receptor beta chains from one sample sequenced in a study of T-cell reconstitution after alpha-beta-depleted transplantation in children. The authors prepared the TCRbeta library with unique molecular identifiers. TCRdb reprocessed the PCR reads via MiXCR and lists one record per CDR3 protein. The table includes 280,000 or so distinct CDR3 sequences, under 14% detected once. This specimen consisted of peripheral blood, obtained 180 days after TCRalphabeta/CD19-depleted stem cell transplant. The receptors here all came from a male patient aged 2-10 years who had a stem cell transplant for chronic granulomatous disease, so the T cells may come from the graft donor.

This clonotype was counted ten times or more. The chain combines TRBV5-1 with TRBJ2-3, with D perhaps TRBD1 or TRBD2 (6 bases each). Germline assignment: CDR1 SGHRS and CDR2 YFSETQ. The CDR3 is made up of 16 amino acids. V shed 2 bases and J shed 0 bases, with 13 bases lying between them. As DNA, the CDR3 is TGCGCCAGCAGCTTAAGGGGGGCCCACAGCACAGATACGCAGTATTTT. As protein: CASSLRGAHSTDTQYF.

This clonotype was recorded at least ten times. This chain connects TRBV6-2 or TRBV6-3 to TRBJ2-2; D not resolved. V shed 2 bases and J shed 5 bases, with 12 bases lying between them. This CDR3 has 15 amino acids. Germline assignment: CDR1 MNHEY and CDR2 SVGEGT. CDR3 sequence (DNA): TGTGCCAGCAGTTACGGCAGGCAGGAAACCGGGGAGCTGTTTTTT. Its translation is CASSYGRQETGELFF.

This clonotype was counted at least ten times. This chain joins TRBV4-3 and TRBJ2-3; D not resolved. This CDR3 has 13 residues. CDR1 LGHNA and CDR2 YSLEER come from the germline V gene. V lost 0 bases and J 6 bases, leaving 7 bases between the germline ends. CDR3 in DNA: TGCGCCAGCAGCCAAGATTACCGGGATACGCAGTATTTT. Its protein product is CASSQDYRDTQYF.

At least ten counts were recorded for this clonotype. CDR3: CASSPGTGAGTDTQYF. In DNA form, the CDR3 reads TGTGCCAGCAGCCCTGGGACAGGGGCCGGCACAGATACGCAGTATTTT. The chain employs TRBV7-9 and TRBJ2-3, with 10 bases aligning to TRBD1. Per germline, CDR1 SEHNR and CDR2 FQNEAQ (reference sequence). The CDR3 contains 16 residues. The V and J ends lost 5 bases and 1 base, in that order; junction bases with no gene match: 6.

About this clonotype: It may be a read error: a sequence one base away is much more abundant. The J gene is TRBJ2-3, the V gene TRBV20-1, with D tentatively TRBD2 (6 bases). This CDR3 region has 12 residues. CDR1 is DFQATT and CDR2 is SNEGSKA in the germline V gene (reference sequence). CDR3: CCARDGLPKQYF. The CDR3 bases are TGCTGTGCTAGAGATGGACTACCCAAGCAGTATTTT.

This clonotype was detected many times. This chain connects TRBV27 to TRBJ1-2; D is possibly TRBD1 (5 bases). The CDR3 spans 15 residues. From germline, CDR1 is MNHEY and CDR2 SMNVEV (reference sequence). The V gene lost 6 bases and the J gene lost 0 bases, with 14 bases spanning the gap. The CDR3 DNA follows: TGTGCCAGCAGCCCCGGGCAGGGCCCTAACTATGGCTACACCTTC. Its translation: CASSPGQGPNYGYTF.

In this sample, this clonotype turned up many times. The chain carries TRBV4-2 and TRBJ2-1; 9 bases are shared with TRBD1. The CDR3 length is 18 residues. Trimming at V came to 3 bases and at J to 4 bases, leaving 13 bases not matched to a gene. Per the germline V gene, CDR1 is LGHNA and CDR2 is YNFKEQ. The chain's CDR3 is CASSQRQGDRAGYNEQFF. The CDR3 DNA reads as TGTGCCAGCAGCCAGAGACAGGGGGATCGGGCTGGTTACAATGAGCAGTTCTTC.

This clonotype was observed many times. J is TRBJ2-3 and V is TRBV7-8; 16 nucleotides line up with TRBD2. CDR3 length: 18 residues. CDR1 and CDR2 (germline): SGHVS, FQNEAQ. Trimming took 4 bases from V and 5 from J; bases not matched to a gene: 9. The DNA for the CDR3 is TGTGCCAGCAGCTCGGGACTAGCGGGAGGGCCGCGGAGAGATACGCAGTATTTT. This codes for CASSSGLAGGPRRDTQYF. The full variable domain, with the rest looked up from reference TRBV7-8 and TRBJ2-3, is GAGVSQSPRYKVAKRGQDVALRCDPISGHVSLFWYQQALGQGPEFLTYFQNEAQLDKSGLPSDRFFAERPEGSVSTLKIQRTQQEDSAVYLCASSSGLAGGPRRDTQYFGPGTRLTVL.